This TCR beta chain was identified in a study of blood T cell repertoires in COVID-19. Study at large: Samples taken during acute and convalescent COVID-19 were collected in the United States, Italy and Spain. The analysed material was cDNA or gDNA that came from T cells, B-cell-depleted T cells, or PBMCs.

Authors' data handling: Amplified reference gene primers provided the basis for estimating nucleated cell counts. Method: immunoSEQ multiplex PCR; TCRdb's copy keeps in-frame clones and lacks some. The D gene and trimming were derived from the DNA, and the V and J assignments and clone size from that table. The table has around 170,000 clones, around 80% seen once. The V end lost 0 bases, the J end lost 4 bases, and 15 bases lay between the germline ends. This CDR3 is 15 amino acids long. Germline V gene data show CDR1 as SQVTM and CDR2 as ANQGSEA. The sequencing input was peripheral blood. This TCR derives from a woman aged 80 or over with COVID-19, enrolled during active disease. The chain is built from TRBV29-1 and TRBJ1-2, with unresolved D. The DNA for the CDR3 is TGCAGCGTTGAAGAACAGAAAAAATACCCCTATGGCTACACCTTC. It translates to CSVEEQKKYPYGYTF.